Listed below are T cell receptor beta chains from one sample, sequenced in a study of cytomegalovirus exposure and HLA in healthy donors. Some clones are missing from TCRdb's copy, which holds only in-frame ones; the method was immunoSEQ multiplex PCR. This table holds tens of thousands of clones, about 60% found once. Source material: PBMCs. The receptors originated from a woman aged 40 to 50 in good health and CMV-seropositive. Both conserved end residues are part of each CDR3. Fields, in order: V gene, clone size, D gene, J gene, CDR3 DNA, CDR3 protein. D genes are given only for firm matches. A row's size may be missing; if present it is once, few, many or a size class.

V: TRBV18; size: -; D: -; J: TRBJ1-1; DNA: TGTGCCAGCTCACCACCTAATCCCACTGAAGCTTTCTTT; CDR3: CASSPPNPTEAFF
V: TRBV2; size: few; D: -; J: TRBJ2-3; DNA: TGTGCCAGCAGTCCGTCCTTAGGACAAGATACGCAGTATTTT; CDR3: CASSPSLGQDTQYF
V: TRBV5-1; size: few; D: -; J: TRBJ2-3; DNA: TGCGCCAGCAGCTTAGGGGCGCAGGGGAGCACAGATACGCAGTATTTT; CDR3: CASSLGAQGSTDTQYF
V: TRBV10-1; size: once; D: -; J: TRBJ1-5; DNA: TGCGCCAGCAGTGAGTTCGGGAACATCCGCCCCCAGCATTTT; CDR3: CASSEFGNIRPQHF
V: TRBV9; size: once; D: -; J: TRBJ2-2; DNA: TGTGCCACGGACGGGGGTACGGGGACCGGGGAGCTGTTTTTT; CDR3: CATDGGTGTGELFF
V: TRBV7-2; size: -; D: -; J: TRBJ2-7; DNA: TGTGCCAGCAGCTTAAGGACTCCCTACGAGCAGTACTTC; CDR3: CASSLRTPYEQYF
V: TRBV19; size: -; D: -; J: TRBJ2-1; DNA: TGTGCCAGTTCTCCGACCCCGGAGAGCTCCTACAATGAGCAGTTCTTC; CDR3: CASSPTPESSYNEQFF
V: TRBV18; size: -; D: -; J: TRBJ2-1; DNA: TGTGCCAGCTCAAGATTAGCGGAAGCTGACAATGAGCAGTTCTTC; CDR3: CASSRLAEADNEQFF
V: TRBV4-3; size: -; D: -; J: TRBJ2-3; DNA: TGCGCCAGCAGCCCGATGAGGAGCGGGAGCACAGATACGCAGTATTTT; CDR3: CASSPMRSGSTDTQYF
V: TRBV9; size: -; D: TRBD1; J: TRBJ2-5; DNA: TGTGCCAGCAGCGCCCGGAAGGACAGGGAAGAGACCCAGTACTTC; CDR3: CASSARKDREETQYF
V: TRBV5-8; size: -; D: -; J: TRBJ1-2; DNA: TGTGCCAGCAGCTTGGGAGGCAGGGTGTCTGGCTACACCTTC; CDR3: CASSLGGRVSGYTF
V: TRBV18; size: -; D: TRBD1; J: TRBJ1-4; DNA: TGTGCCAGCTCACCAGACAGGGACTCTGAAAAACTGTTTTTT; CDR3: CASSPDRDSEKLFF
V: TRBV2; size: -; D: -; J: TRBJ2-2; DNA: TGTGCCAGCACGGTCCGGGGGAACACCGGGGAGCTGTTTTTT; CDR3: CASTVRGNTGELFF
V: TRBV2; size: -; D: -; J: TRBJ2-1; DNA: TGTGCCAGCAACTCTCTTTCTAGGGGCTACAATGAGCAGTTCTTC; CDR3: CASNSLSRGYNEQFF
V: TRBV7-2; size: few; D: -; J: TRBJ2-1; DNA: TGTGCCCTGGCCCCGCGGGTCTCTTACAATGAGCAGTTCTTC; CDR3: CALAPRVSYNEQFF
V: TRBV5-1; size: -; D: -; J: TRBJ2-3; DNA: TGCGCCAGCAGCTTGCGGCAGGGCAGGTCCGAAGATACGCAGTATTTT; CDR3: CASSLRQGRSEDTQYF
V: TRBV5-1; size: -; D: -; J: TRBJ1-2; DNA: TGCGCCAGCGGGAAACAGGGAACCGACGAGGATGGCTACACCTTC; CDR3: CASGKQGTDEDGYTF
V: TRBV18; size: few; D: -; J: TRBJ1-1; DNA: TGTGCCAGCTCACCACAGACCATGGGAGTAAACACTGAAGCTTTCTTT; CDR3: CASSPQTMGVNTEAFF
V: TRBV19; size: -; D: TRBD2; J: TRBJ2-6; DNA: TGTGCCAGTAGTCTACGGACTAGCGGGACGTCCTCTGGGGCCAACGTCCTGACTTTC; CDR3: CASSLRTSGTSSGANVLTF
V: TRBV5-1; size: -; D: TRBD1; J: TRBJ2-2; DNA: TGCGCCAGCAGCTGGGGGATATTGAGACAGGGGAAGAACACCGGGGAGCTGTTTTTT; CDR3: CASSWGILRQGKNTGELFF
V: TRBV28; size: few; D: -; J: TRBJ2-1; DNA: TGTGCCAGCAGTGCCCCGGAAATTAGCCGCAATGAGCAGTTCTTC; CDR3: CASSAPEISRNEQFF
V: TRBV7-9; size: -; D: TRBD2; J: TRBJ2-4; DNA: TGTGCCAGCGGAACTAGCGGGAGGTTGGGGAACATTCAGTACTTC; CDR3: CASGTSGRLGNIQYF
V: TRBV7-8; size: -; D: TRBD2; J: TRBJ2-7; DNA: TGTGCCAGCAGCGAAGCAACCGGGAGGCTCTCCTACGAGCAGTACTTC; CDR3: CASSEATGRLSYEQYF
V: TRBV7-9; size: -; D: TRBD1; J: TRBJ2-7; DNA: TGTGCCAGCAGCTTCCTAGGACAGGGATCCTACTACGAGCAGTACTTC; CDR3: CASSFLGQGSYYEQYF
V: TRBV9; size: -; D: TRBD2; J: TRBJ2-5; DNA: TGTGCCAGCAGCGTTCTAGCGGGAGAAGAGACCCAGTACTTC; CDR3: CASSVLAGEETQYF
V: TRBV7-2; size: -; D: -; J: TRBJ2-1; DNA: TGTGCCAGCAGCTCCCCGCAGGGGATCTCCTACAATGAGCAGTTCTTC; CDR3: CASSSPQGISYNEQFF
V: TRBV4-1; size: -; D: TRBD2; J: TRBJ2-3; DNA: TGCGCCAGCAGCCAAGGGACTAGCGCAAGCACAGATACGCAGTATTTT; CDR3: CASSQGTSASTDTQYF
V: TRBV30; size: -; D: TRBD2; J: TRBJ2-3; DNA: TGTGCCTGGAGTGGGGGGGGAGGGCCGGGTGATACGCAGTATTTT; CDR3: CAWSGGGGPGDTQYF
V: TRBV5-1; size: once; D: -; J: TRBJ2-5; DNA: TGCGCCAGCAGCTCTACCCCCTCAGAGACCCAGTACTTC; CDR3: CASSSTPSETQYF